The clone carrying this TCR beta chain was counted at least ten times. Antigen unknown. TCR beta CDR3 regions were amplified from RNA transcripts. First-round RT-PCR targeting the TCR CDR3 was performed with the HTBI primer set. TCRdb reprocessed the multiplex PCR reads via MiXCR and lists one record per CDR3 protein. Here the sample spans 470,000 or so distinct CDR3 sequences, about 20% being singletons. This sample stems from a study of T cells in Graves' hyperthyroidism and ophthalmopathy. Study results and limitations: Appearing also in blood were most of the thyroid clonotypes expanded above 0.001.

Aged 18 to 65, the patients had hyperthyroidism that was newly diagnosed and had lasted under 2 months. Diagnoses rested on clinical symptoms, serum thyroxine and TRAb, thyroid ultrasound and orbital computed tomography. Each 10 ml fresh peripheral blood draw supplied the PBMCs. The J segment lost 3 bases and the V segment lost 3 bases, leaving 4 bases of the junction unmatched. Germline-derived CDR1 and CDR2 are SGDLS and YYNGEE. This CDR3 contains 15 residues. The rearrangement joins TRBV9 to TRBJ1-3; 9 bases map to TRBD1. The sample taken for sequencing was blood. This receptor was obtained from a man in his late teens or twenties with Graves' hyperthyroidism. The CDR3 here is CASSAGQGNGNTIYF. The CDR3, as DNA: TGTGCCAGCAGCGCCGGACAGGGGAATGGAAACACCATATATTTT.